These 8 T cell receptor beta chains came from one sample sequenced in a study of human T cells and chemical hapten exposure. Noted time point: patch test 1, 2 weeks after DPC sensitization. Treatment reported: therapeutic diphenylcyclopropenone sensitization with weekly scalp DPC. Whole blood that had not been fractionated was the source of extracted total RNA. TCRdb passed the RACE reads through MiXCR, listing each CDR3 protein once. The sample includes about 41,000 distinct CDR3 sequences, 4% of them seen just once. The sequenced sample was whole blood, obtained in connection with sensitization to the hapten diphenylcyclopropenone (DPC). These receptors were collected from a man aged 45-60 years with alopecia areata. Some clones in this sample may be carry-over from other donors' samples.

Many counts were recorded for this clonotype. The chain has TRBV5-1 and TRBJ2-7, with 13 bases lining up with TRBD2. This CDR3 is 16 amino acids long. The junction had 4 bases not matched to a gene; V was cut back by 4 bases and J by 0 bases. The V gene's germline CDR1 is SGHRS and CDR2 YFSETQ. This CDR3 reads CASSTGTSGTSYEQYF. The CDR3 nucleotides read TGCGCCAGCAGCACCGGGACTAGCGGGACCTCCTACGAGCAGTACTTC.

Many counts were recorded for this clonotype. This sequence joins TRBV10-2 and TRBJ2-1; 10 bases agree with TRBD2. The CDR3 contains 14 residues. CDR1 WSHSY and CDR2 SAAADI come from the germline V gene. With 3 bases clipped from V and 9 bases from J, the junction kept 5 bases outside the gene matches. The CDR3 DNA reads TGCGCCAGCAGTGAAGCTAGCGGGAGAAGTGAGCAGTTCTTC. Encoded protein: CASSEASGRSEQFF.

This clonotype was seen many times. The V and J genes are TRBV7-6 and TRBJ2-1; D is uncertain. This CDR3 region has 16 residues. The V gene lost 5 bases and the J gene lost 2 bases, with 16 bases spanning the gap. Germline V gene sequence: CDR1 SGHVS, CDR2 FNYEAQ. CDR3 amino acids: CASSLRAIGTYNEQFF. CDR3 sequence (DNA): TGTGCCAGCAGCCTGCGAGCTATCGGCACCTACAATGAGCAGTTCTTC.

This clonotype was found many times. V is TRBV20-1 and J is TRBJ2-4; TRBD2 matches at 9 bases. Germline V lookup: CDR1 DFQATT, CDR2 SNEGSKA (reference sequence). The CDR3 is 16 residues long. V trimming: 6 bases; J trimming: 5 bases; junction bases outside the gene matches: 14. The CDR3 DNA reads TGCAGTGCGCAGGCCTGGCGGGAGGGCCCTCAAAACATTCAGTACTTC. Its translation: CSAQAWREGPQNIQYF.

The V call is TRBV7-2, the J call TRBJ2-2; TRBD2 agrees at 7 bases. The germline V gene has CDR1 SGHTA and CDR2 FQGNSA. The CDR3 loop spans 14 amino acids. J was trimmed by 6 bases and V by 5 bases; bases with no gene match: 6. Here the CDR3 reads CASSRLTSSGELFF. The DNA for the CDR3 is TGTGCCAGCAGCCGTTTGACTAGCTCCGGGGAGCTGTTTTTT.

This clonotype appeared many times. The chain has TRBV20-1 and TRBJ2-5; TRBD1 matches 8 bases. Germline trimming cut 0 bases from V and 2 bases from J; bases unmatched to any gene: 8. Per the germline V gene, CDR1 is DFQATT and CDR2 is SNEGSKA (reference sequence). The CDR3 length is 16 residues. The CDR3 sequence: CSARDPDRALQETQYF. The CDR3 region has the DNA TGCAGTGCTAGAGATCCGGACAGGGCCCTTCAAGAGACCCAGTACTTC.

This clonotype was picked up a small number of times. J is TRBJ2-5 and V is TRBV12-3 or TRBV12-4; the match to TRBD2 covers 12 bases. The CDR3 extends over 15 amino acids. Unmatched junction bases numbered 4, after V lost 6 bases and J lost 2 bases. The CDR3 region is CASRIGLAGQETQYF. The CDR3 nucleotides are TGTGCCAGCAGAATCGGACTAGCGGGACAAGAGACCCAGTACTTC.

The V gene is TRBV29-1, the J gene TRBJ1-2; D possibly corresponds to TRBD1 (5 bases). CDR1 is SQVTM and CDR2 is ANQGSEA in the germline V gene. The CDR3 sequence is 14 residues long. Trimming took off 4 bases at V and 3 bases at J, with 15 bases between the two ends. The CDR3 region is CSVVLPGKDYGYTF. CDR3 sequence (DNA): TGCAGCGTTGTCCTTCCAGGGAAGGACTATGGCTACACCTTC.